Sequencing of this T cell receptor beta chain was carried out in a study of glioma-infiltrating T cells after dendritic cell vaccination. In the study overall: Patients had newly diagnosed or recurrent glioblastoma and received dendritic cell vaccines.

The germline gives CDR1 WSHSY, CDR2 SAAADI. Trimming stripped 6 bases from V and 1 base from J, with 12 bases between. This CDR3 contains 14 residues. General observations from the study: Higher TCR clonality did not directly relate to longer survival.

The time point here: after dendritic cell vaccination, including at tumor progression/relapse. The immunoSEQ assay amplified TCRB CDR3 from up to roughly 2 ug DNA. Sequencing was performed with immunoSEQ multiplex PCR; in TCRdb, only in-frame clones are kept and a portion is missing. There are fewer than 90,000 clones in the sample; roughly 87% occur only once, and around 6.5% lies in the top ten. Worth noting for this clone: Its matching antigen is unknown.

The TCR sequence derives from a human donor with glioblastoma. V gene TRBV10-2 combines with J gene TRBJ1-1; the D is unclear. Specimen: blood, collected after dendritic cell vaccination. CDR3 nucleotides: TGCGCCAGCAGCCCCGATGAGTGGAACACTGAAGCTTTCTTT. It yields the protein CASSPDEWNTEAFF.